One sample yielded the 29 T cell receptor beta chains listed below, sequenced in a study of identifying expanded T cells in peripheral blood. TCRdb keeps only in-frame clones here, not all; method: immunoSEQ multiplex PCR. This table has some 120,000 clones, approximately 80% appearing once. Sequences were obtained from blood. Receptors originate from a person aged 18 to 75 in good health.

V usage is TRBV6-5 and J usage is TRBJ1-5; D is ambiguous. The V end was cut by 3 bases, the J end by 6 bases, with 12 bases between. This CDR3 region has 14 residues. The germline gives CDR1 MNHEY, CDR2 SVGAGI. The CDR3 region is CASSYTEGRQPQHF. The CDR3 DNA reads TGTGCCAGCAGTTATACCGAGGGTCGTCAGCCCCAGCATTTT.

This clone was counted only a few times. In nucleotides, the CDR3 is TGTGCCAGCAGTTTTACAGGGGTTGAGCAGTTCTTC. It codes for CASSFTGVEQFF. This sequence joins TRBV7-2 and TRBJ2-1; 7 bases match TRBD1. V gave up 6 bases and J gave up 9 bases; unmatched junction bases: 5. This CDR3 comprises 12 residues. The V gene's germline CDR1 is SGHTA and CDR2 FQGNSA. Combining the CDR3 with reference TRBV7-2 and TRBJ2-1 gives the whole variable domain GAGVSQSPSNKVTEKGKDVELRCDPISGHTALYWYRQSLGQGLEFLIYFQGNSAPDKSGLPSDRFSAERTGGSVSTLTIQRTQQEDSAVYLCASSFTGVEQFFGPGTRLTVL.

This chain joins TRBV6-5 and TRBJ1-2; 7 bases are a match to TRBD1. The length of the CDR3 is 14 residues. J was trimmed by 4 bases and V by 5 bases; bases with no gene match: 7. Germline CDR1 is MNHEY and CDR2 is SVGAGI. CDR3 region: CASSKQGFSYGYTF. The DNA of the CDR3 is TGTGCCAGCAGTAAACAGGGGTTCAGCTATGGCTACACCTTC.

DNA for the CDR3: TGTGCCAGCTCACCAGGGCCCAACTATGGCTACACCTTC. As protein: CASSPGPNYGYTF. This rearrangement joins TRBV18 to TRBJ1-2; unclear D gene. With 2 bases removed from V and 2 bases from J, the gap between germline ends came to 6 bases. Germline V gene lookup returns CDR1 KGHSH and CDR2 LQKENI. The CDR3 loop spans 13 amino acids.

The gene calls are TRBV9 and TRBJ2-7; D may correspond to TRBD1 or TRBD2 (5 bases each). Per the germline V gene, CDR1 is SGDLS and CDR2 is YYNGEE. V dropped 4 bases and J dropped 7 bases, with 18 bases sitting between them. The CDR3 runs to 14 residues. In DNA, the CDR3 is TGTGCCAGCAGCACTACGACCGGGGCTACGGAGCAGTACTTC. This codes for CASSTTTGATEQYF.

The chain is built from TRBV19 and TRBJ1-2, with 11 bases fitting TRBD1. J was trimmed by 7 bases and V by 4 bases; bases with no gene match: 8. Germline CDR1 and CDR2: LNHDA and SQIVND (reference sequence). The CDR3 loop spans 15 amino acids. This CDR3 reads CASSTLGQGAGGYTF. The CDR3 nucleotides read TGTGCCAGTAGTACCCTCGGACAGGGGGCTGGTGGCTACACCTTC.

The chain links TRBV28 to TRBJ1-6; D unclear. This CDR3 is built from 16 residues. V dropped 8 bases and J dropped 0 bases, with 14 bases sitting between them. The V gene's germline CDR1 is MDHEN and CDR2 SYDVKM. The CDR3 reads CASRRRSSSYNSPLHF. CDR3 DNA: TGTGCCAGCCGAAGACGCTCGAGCTCCTATAATTCACCCCTCCACTTT.

The chain carries TRBV7-2 and TRBJ2-7; a weak D match, TRBD2 (6 bases). V was clipped by 1 base and J by 3 bases, with 10 bases between them. Germline V gene data show CDR1 as SGHTA and CDR2 as FQGNSA. The CDR3 runs to 14 residues. As DNA, the CDR3 is TGTGCCAGCAGCTTAGACGGGACTCGCTACGAGCAGTACTTC. Its protein is CASSLDGTRYEQYF.

V usage is TRBV18 and J usage is TRBJ2-7, with 9 nucleotides matching TRBD1. The trim removed 4 bases at V and 3 bases at J, leaving 7 bases unmatched. This CDR3 is built from 15 residues. CDR1 and CDR2 from the germline V gene are KGHSH and LQKENI. CDR3 DNA: TGTGCCAGCTCACAACCCGGACAGGGGAACTACGAGCAGTACTTC. It specifies CASSQPGQGNYEQYF. The whole variable domain, filled in from reference TRBV18 and TRBJ2-7, reads NAGVMQNPRHLVRRRGQEARLRCSPMKGHSHVYWYRQLPEEGLKFMVYLQKENIIDESGMPKERFSAEFPKEGPSILRIQQVVRGDSAAYFCASSQPGQGNYEQYFGPGTRLTVT.

This chain joins TRBV30 and TRBJ1-2; tentatively, D is TRBD1 (5 bases). The CDR3 consists of 12 residues. CDR1 is GTSNPN and CDR2 is SVGIG in the germline V gene (reference sequence). Trimming stripped 5 bases from V and 4 bases from J, with 11 bases between. CDR3 DNA sequence: TGTGCCTGGGGGAGGGACGGCTATGGCTACACCTTC. This encodes CAWGRDGYGYTF.

The chain couples TRBV30 to TRBJ1-2, with 7 positions matching TRBD1. The V segment lost 3 bases and the J segment 4 bases; nucleotides outside the gene matches: 5. The germline gives CDR1 GTSNPN, CDR2 SVGIG (reference sequence). The CDR3 runs to 13 residues. CDR3 loop: CAWRGAGGYGYTF. The CDR3 DNA is TGTGCCTGGAGGGGGGCAGGGGGCTATGGCTACACCTTC.

This sequence joins TRBV7-9 and TRBJ1-2; 8 bases are shared with TRBD1. This CDR3 spans 16 amino acids. The germline V gene encodes CDR1 SEHNR and CDR2 FQNEAQ (reference sequence). Losses at the gene ends were 5 bases for V and 3 bases for J; bases not matched to a gene: 11. The CDR3 protein is CASSKPGTGQYYGYTF. The CDR3 DNA follows: TGTGCCAGCAGCAAACCAGGGACAGGACAGTACTATGGCTACACCTTC.

The chain employs TRBV9 and TRBJ1-2; D not certain. The CDR3 has 14 residues. The V and J ends lost 3 bases and 0 bases respectively, with 9 bases between them. Germline V CDR1 and CDR2: SGDLS, YYNGEE. This chain's CDR3 is CASSGTAANYGYTF. In DNA form, the CDR3 reads TGTGCCAGCAGCGGGACGGCCGCTAACTATGGCTACACCTTC.

V and J are TRBV11-2 and TRBJ1-5, with D possibly matching TRBD1 (5 bases). The CDR3 is 15 amino acids. CDR1 and CDR2 from the germline V gene are SGHAT and FQNNGV. V lost 1 base and J 3 bases, leaving 10 bases between the germline ends. CDR3: CASSLGAGPNQPQHF. The CDR3 nucleotides read TGTGCCAGCAGCTTAGGGGCGGGGCCCAATCAGCCCCAGCATTTT.

This chain uses TRBV7-9 with TRBJ1-5; D is possibly TRBD1 (6 bases). Germline lookup yields CDR1 SEHNR and CDR2 FQNEAQ (reference sequence). Trimming took 1 base from V and 7 from J, leaving 11 bases between them. CDR3 length equals 14 residues. The CDR3 sequence: CASSLGGTHQPQHF. The CDR3 DNA sequence: TGTGCCAGCAGCTTAGGGGGGACACACCAGCCCCAGCATTTT.

CDR3 nucleotides: TGTGCCAGCAGCATCGACGGAGGGTATGGCTACACCTTC. This codes for CASSIDGGYGYTF. The rearrangement uses TRBV11-3 and TRBJ1-2; D is ambiguous. CDR3 size: 13 residues. Per the germline V gene, CDR1 is SGHNT and CDR2 is YENEEA. Trimming took off 5 bases at V and 5 bases at J, with 12 bases between the two ends.

The V call is TRBV6-5, the J call TRBJ2-3, with D unresolved. Germline loops: CDR1 MNHEY, CDR2 SVGAGI. V lost 4 bases to trimming and J lost 1 base, with 15 bases between them. The CDR3 is 16 residues long. CDR3 bases: TGTGCCAGCAGTTCCGCCCCATACGCGGGCACAGATACGCAGTATTTT. Protein product: CASSSAPYAGTDTQYF.

V usage is TRBV5-6 and J usage is TRBJ2-1, with TRBD2 matching over 8 bases. CDR1 and CDR2 (germline): SGHDT, YYEEEE. CDR3 length: 15 residues. The ends lost 3 bases at V and 0 bases at J; junction bases unmatched: 2. The CDR3 nucleotides read TGTGCCAGCAGCTACGGGGGGGCCTCCTACAATGAGCAGTTCTTC. It codes for CASSYGGASYNEQFF.

The rearrangement uses TRBV2 and TRBJ2-5; a weak D match, TRBD2 (5 bases). The V end lost 7 bases, the J end lost 5 bases, and 8 bases lay between the germline ends. CDR3 length: 11 residues. In germline, CDR1 is SNHLY, CDR2 FYNNEI. CDR3 sequence reads: CASTRGETQYF. CDR3 DNA sequence: TGTGCCAGCACTAGAGGGGAGACCCAGTACTTC.

The chain combines TRBV6-1 with TRBJ1-5; TRBD1 is a possible D gene (6 bases). CDR1 and CDR2 from the germline V gene are MNHNS and SASEGT. This CDR3 has 14 amino acids. Trimming removed 1 base from V and 3 bases from J, with 7 bases in between. CDR3 DNA sequence: TGTGCCAGCAGTGAAGGGACAGACAATCAGCCCCAGCATTTT. Protein sequence: CASSEGTDNQPQHF.

The rearrangement uses TRBV6-1 and TRBJ1-5, with D unresolved. The CDR3 is made up of 13 amino acids. Germline CDR1 is MNHNS and CDR2 is SASEGT. Trimming shortened V by 2 bases and J by 6 bases, and 8 bases separated the two germline ends. CDR3: CASSEREGQPQHF. Here the CDR3 DNA reads TGTGCCAGCAGTGAAAGGGAAGGTCAGCCCCAGCATTTT.

The CDR3 loop is CASSQKRTGVGYTF. In DNA form, the CDR3 reads TGTGCCAGCAGTCAGAAACGGACAGGGGTCGGCTACACCTTC. The chain recombines TRBV2 with TRBJ1-2, with 9 bases lining up with TRBD1. With 5 bases clipped from V and 8 bases from J, the junction kept 9 bases outside the gene matches. This CDR3 spans 14 amino acids. Germline V gene data show CDR1 as SNHLY and CDR2 as FYNNEI. The full variable domain, with the rest looked up from reference TRBV2 and TRBJ1-2, is EPEVTQTPSHQVTQMGQEVILRCVPISNHLYFYWYRQILGQKVEFLVSFYNNEISEKSEIFDDQFSVERPDGSNFTLKIRSTKLEDSAMYFCASSQKRTGVGYTFGSGTRLTVV.

The gene calls are TRBV30 and TRBJ1-1, with D perhaps matching TRBD1 (5 bases). This CDR3 is built from 13 residues. Per germline, CDR1 GTSNPN and CDR2 SVGIG (reference sequence). Between the trimmed V and J ends, which lost 0 bases and 6 bases, there was a span of 11 bases. CDR3 in amino acids: CAWSVQVIAEAFF. In DNA form, the CDR3 reads TGTGCCTGGAGTGTACAGGTGATCGCTGAAGCTTTCTTT.

This sequence joins TRBV19 and TRBJ2-2; 11 bases map to TRBD1. Per the germline V gene, CDR1 is LNHDA and CDR2 is SQIVND (reference sequence). J lost 5 bases, V lost 5 bases, and 7 bases had no gene match. CDR3 length equals 16 residues. CDR3 nucleotides: TGTGCCAGTAGTGATCCGGGACAGGGGGTAACCGGGGAGCTGTTTTTT. This encodes CASSDPGQGVTGELFF.

The chain uses TRBV27 and TRBJ1-1; D might be TRBD1 (5 bases). The germline CDR1 and CDR2 sequences are MNHEY and SMNVEV (reference sequence). V lost 8 bases and J lost 0, with 16 bases in between. The CDR3 runs 15 residues. Here the CDR3 reads CASENPDILNTEAFF. CDR3 nucleotides: TGTGCCAGCGAGAATCCGGACATACTGAACACTGAAGCTTTCTTT.

The rearrangement links TRBV14 to TRBJ2-1; TRBD2 is a possible D gene (5 bases). The CDR3 length is 14 residues. CDR1 is SGHDN, CDR2 FVKESK, per germline. V shed 5 bases and J shed 4 bases, with 12 bases lying between them. CDR3 protein: CASSGEYSYNEQFF. For the CDR3, the DNA is TGTGCCAGCAGCGGGGAGTATTCTTACAATGAGCAGTTCTTC.

The chain links TRBV2 to TRBJ1-1; D is unclear. In germline, CDR1 is SNHLY, CDR2 FYNNEI. V was clipped by 4 bases and J by 7 bases, with 7 bases between them. The length of the CDR3 is 11 residues. The DNA of the CDR3 is TGTGCCAGCAGTGGAGAGCTTGAAGCTTTCTTT. Its protein is CASSGELEAFF.

This chain joins TRBV2 and TRBJ2-6, with D perhaps TRBD1 (5 bases). Germline V gene lookup returns CDR1 SNHLY and CDR2 FYNNEI. V was clipped by 6 bases and J by 0 bases, with 18 bases between them. The CDR3 has 18 amino acids. CDR3 residues: CASSPGHSWDSGANVLTF. CDR3 DNA sequence: TGTGCCAGCAGCCCAGGACATTCCTGGGACTCTGGGGCCAACGTCCTGACTTTC.

This sequence joins TRBV10-1 and TRBJ2-1; possible D gene TRBD1, 5 bases. The germline V gene has CDR1 WNHNN and CDR2 SYGVQD (reference sequence). The V gene lost 3 bases and the J gene lost 8 bases, with 14 bases spanning the gap. The CDR3 runs to 14 residues. In DNA, the CDR3 is TGCGCCAGCAGTGAAAAAGCAGGGATGCATGAGCAGTTCTTC. This encodes CASSEKAGMHEQFF.